This TCR beta chain was retrieved from a study of T-cell memory formation after mild COVID-19. TCRdb reanalysed the 5' RACE reads using MiXCR and keeps one entry per CDR3 protein. The repertoire has roughly 600,000 distinct CDR3 sequences, roughly 18% of them found once; the top ten carry around 12%. This clonotype was seen repeatedly, ten times or more. Trimming at V came to 3 bases and at J to 5 bases, leaving 3 bases not matched to a gene. This CDR3 has 15 amino acids. In germline, CDR1 is SEHNR, CDR2 FQNEAQ (reference sequence). The chain employs TRBV7-9 and TRBJ2-5; 13 positions agree with TRBD2. Sequencing was done on a sample of PBMCs or a T cell subset sorted from them (not recorded which). The clonotype originates from an adult woman who had mild COVID-19 (a few samples of this study predate the infection). Cell type and time point are not known. In DNA, the CDR3 is TGTGCCAGCAGCTTTGGACTAGCGGGGGTCGAGACCCAGTACTTC. It is translated as CASSFGLAGVETQYF.